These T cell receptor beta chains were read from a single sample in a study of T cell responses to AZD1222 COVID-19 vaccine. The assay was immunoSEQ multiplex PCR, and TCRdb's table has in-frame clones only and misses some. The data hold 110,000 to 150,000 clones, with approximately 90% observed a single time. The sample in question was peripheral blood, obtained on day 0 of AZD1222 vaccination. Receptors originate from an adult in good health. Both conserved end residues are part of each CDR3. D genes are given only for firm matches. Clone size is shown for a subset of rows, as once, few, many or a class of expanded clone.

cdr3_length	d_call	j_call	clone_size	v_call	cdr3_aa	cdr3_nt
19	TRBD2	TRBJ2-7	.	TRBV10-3	CAISEVRTLSGGSSYEQYF	TGTGCCATCAGTGAAGTTCGGACCCTCAGCGGGGGAAGCTCCTACGAGCAGTACTTC
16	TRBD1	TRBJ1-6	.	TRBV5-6	CASSHRGQAYNSPLHF	TGTGCCAGCAGCCACAGGGGACAGGCCTATAATTCACCCCTCCACTTT
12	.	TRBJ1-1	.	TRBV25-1	CASSGGGGKAFF	TGTGCCAGCAGTGGTGGAGGGGGGAAGGCTTTCTTT
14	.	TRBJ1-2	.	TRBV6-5	CASSYSRGLFGYTF	TGTGCCAGCAGTTACTCGCGGGGGCTTTTTGGCTACACCTTC
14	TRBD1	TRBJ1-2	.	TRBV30	CAWNREDRVHGYTF	TGTGCCTGGAACCGAGAGGACAGGGTTCATGGCTACACCTTC
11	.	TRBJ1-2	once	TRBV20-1	CSAQGTDGYTF	TGCAGTGCCCAGGGTACAGATGGCTACACCTTC
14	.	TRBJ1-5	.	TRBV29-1	CSVEERSGRQPQHF	TGCAGCGTTGAAGAGCGGTCAGGGCGTCAGCCCCAGCATTTT
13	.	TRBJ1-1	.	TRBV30	CAWRGGLNTEAFF	TGTGCCTGGAGAGGCGGCCTGAACACTGAAGCTTTCTTT
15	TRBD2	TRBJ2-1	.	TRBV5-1	CASSLRPSGDNEQFF	TGCGCCAGCAGCTTGCGGCCTAGCGGGGACAATGAGCAGTTCTTC
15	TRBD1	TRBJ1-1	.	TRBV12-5	CASGLGDRGNTEAFF	TGTGCTAGTGGTTTGGGCGACAGGGGGAACACTGAAGCTTTCTTT
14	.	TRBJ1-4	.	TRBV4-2	CASSQDGNNEKLFF	TGTGCCAGCAGCCAAGATGGCAATAACGAAAAACTGTTTTTT
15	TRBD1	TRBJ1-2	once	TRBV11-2	CASSLGGTGLDGYTF	TGTGCCAGCAGCTTAGGTGGGACAGGCCTGGATGGCTACACCTTC
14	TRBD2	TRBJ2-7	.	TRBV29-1	CSVEGVAGDYEQYF	TGCAGCGTTGAAGGGGTAGCGGGAGATTACGAGCAGTACTTC
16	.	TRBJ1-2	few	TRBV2	CASSVAGNYGYSGYTF	TGTGCCAGCAGTGTGGCGGGTAACTATGGCTACAGTGGCTACACCTTC
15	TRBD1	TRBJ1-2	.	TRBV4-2	CASSPGQPKLYGYTF	TGTGCCAGCAGCCCGGGACAGCCAAAACTCTATGGCTACACCTTC
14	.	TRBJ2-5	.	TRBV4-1	CASSQELRQETQYF	TGCGCCAGCAGCCAAGAGTTGCGGCAAGAGACCCAGTACTTC
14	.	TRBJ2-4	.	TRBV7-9	CASSLDGGRDIQYF	TGTGCCAGCAGCTTGGATGGGGGCCGAGACATTCAGTACTTC
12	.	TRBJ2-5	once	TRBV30	CALFGQQETQYF	TGTGCCCTATTCGGGCAGCAAGAGACCCAGTACTTC
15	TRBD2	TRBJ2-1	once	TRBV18	CASSPRTSVHNEQFF	TGTGCCAGCTCACCCCGGACTAGCGTCCACAATGAGCAGTTCTTC
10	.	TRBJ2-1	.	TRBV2	CASRYNEQFF	TGTGCCAGCAGATACAATGAGCAGTTCTTC
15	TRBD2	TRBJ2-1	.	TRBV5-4	CASSLERGGGHEQFF	TGTGCCAGCAGCTTGGAGCGCGGGGGGGGCCATGAGCAGTTCTTC
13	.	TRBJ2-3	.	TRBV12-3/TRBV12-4	CASSLGSTDTQYF	TGTGCCAGCAGTTTAGGCAGCACAGATACGCAGTATTTT
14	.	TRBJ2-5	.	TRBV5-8	CASSLRGIQETQYF	TGTGCCAGCAGCTTGAGGGGGATACAAGAGACCCAGTACTTC
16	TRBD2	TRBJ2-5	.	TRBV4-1	CASSQATSGVQETQYF	TGCGCCAGCAGCCAAGCGACTAGCGGGGTCCAAGAGACCCAGTACTTC
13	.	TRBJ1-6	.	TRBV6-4	CASSGGYNSPLHF	TGTGCCAGCAGTGGTGGCTATAATTCACCCCTCCACTTT
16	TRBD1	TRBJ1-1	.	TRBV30	CAWSVWSGGRDTEAFF	TGTGCCTGGAGTGTCTGGTCAGGGGGCCGTGACACTGAAGCTTTCTTT
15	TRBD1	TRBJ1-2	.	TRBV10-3	CAISESMGTGGGYTF	TGTGCCATCAGTGAGTCGATGGGGACAGGGGGAGGCTACACCTTC